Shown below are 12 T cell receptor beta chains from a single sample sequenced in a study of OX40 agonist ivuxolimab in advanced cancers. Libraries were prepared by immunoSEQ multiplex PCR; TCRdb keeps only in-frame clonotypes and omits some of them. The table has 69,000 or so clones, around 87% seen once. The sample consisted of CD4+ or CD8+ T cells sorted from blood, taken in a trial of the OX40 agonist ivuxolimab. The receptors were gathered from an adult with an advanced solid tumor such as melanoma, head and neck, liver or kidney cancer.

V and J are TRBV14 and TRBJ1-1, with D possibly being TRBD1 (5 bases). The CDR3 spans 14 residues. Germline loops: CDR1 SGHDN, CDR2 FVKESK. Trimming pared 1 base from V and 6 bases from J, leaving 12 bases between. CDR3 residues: CASSQVGAGAEAFF. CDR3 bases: TGTGCCAGCAGCCAAGTTGGGGCCGGGGCTGAAGCTTTCTTT.

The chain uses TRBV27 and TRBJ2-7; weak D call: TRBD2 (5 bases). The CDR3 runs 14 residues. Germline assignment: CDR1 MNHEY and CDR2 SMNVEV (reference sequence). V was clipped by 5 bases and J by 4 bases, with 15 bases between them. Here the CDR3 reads CASSLLWGAYEQYF. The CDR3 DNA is TGTGCCAGCAGTCTTCTATGGGGAGCGTACGAGCAGTACTTC.

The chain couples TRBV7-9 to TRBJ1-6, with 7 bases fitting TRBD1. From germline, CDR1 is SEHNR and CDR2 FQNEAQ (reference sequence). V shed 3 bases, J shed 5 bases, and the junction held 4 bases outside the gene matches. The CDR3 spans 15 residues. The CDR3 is CASSFVQGDNSPLHF. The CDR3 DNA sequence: TGTGCCAGCAGCTTCGTCCAGGGGGATAATTCACCCCTCCACTTT.

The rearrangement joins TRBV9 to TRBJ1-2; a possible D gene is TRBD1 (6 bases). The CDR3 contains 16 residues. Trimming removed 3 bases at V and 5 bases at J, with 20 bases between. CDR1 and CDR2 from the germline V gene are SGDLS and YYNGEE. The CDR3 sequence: CASSAQGQRTDYGYTF. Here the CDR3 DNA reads TGTGCCAGCAGCGCCCAGGGGCAACGAACGGATTATGGCTACACCTTC. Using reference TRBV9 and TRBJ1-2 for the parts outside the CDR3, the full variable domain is DSGVTQTPKHLITATGQRVTLRCSPRSGDLSVYWYQQSLDQGLQFLIQYYNGEERAKGNILERFSAQQFPDLHSELNLSSLELGDSALYFCASSAQGQRTDYGYTFGSGTRLTVV.

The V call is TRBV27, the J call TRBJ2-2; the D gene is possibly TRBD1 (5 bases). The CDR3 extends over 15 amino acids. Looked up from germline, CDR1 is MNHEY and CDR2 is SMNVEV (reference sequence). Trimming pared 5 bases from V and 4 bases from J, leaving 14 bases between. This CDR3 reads CASSPRQGFTGELFF. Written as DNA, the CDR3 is TGTGCCAGCAGTCCTCGGCAGGGATTCACCGGGGAGCTGTTTTTT.

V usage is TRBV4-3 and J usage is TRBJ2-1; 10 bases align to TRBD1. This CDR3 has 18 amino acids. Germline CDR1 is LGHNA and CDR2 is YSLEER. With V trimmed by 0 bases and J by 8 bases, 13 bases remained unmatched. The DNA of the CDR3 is TGCGCCAGCAGCCAAGATGAGGCGGCGGGACAGGGGAACGATGAGCAGTTCTTC. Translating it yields CASSQDEAAGQGNDEQFF.

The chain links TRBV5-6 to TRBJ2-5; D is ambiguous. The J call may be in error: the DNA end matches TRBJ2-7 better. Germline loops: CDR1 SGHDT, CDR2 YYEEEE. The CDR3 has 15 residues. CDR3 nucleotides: TGTGCCAGCAGCTTGAGTTGGAAGGGTACCTACGAGCAGTACTTC. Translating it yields CASSLSWKGTYEQYF.

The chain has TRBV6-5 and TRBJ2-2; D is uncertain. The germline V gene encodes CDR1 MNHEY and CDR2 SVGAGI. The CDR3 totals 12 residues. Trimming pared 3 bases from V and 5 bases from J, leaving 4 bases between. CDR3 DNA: TGTGCCAGCAGTTATCAGACCGGGGAGCTGTTTTTT. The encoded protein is CASSYQTGELFF.

The CDR3 DNA reads TGTGCCAGTAGTATGGGGTTATCCTACAATGAGCAGTTCTTC. Protein product: CASSMGLSYNEQFF. This sequence joins TRBV19 and TRBJ2-1; D is unresolved. Per germline, CDR1 LNHDA and CDR2 SQIVND (reference sequence). The V gene lost 3 bases and the J gene lost 1 base, with 7 bases spanning the gap. CDR3 length: 14 residues. Combining the CDR3 with reference TRBV19 and TRBJ2-1 gives the whole variable domain DGGITQSPKYLFRKEGQNVTLSCEQNLNHDAMYWYRQDPGQGLRLIYYSQIVNDFQKGDIAEGYSVSREKKESFPLTVTSAQKNPTAFYLCASSMGLSYNEQFFGPGTRLTVL.

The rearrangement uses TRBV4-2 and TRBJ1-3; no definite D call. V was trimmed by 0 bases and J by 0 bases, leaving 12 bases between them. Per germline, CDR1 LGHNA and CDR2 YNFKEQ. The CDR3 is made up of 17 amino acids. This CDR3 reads CASSQDWPESSGNTIYF. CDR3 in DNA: TGTGCCAGCAGCCAAGATTGGCCGGAAAGCTCTGGAAACACCATATATTTT.

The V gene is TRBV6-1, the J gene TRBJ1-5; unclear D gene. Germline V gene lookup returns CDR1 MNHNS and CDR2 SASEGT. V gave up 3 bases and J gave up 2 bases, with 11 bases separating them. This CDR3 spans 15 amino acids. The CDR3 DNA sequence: TGTGCCAGCAGTGAGGTCCCGGGAGGCAATCAGCCCCAGCATTTT. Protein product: CASSEVPGGNQPQHF.

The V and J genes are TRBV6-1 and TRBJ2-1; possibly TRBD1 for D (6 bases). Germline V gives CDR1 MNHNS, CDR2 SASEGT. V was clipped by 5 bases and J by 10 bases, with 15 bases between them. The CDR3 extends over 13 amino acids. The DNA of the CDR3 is TGTGCCAGCAGTTCAACAGGGCCCTGGGAGCAGTTCTTC. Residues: CASSSTGPWEQFF.